This TCR beta chain stems from a study of blood T cells in healthy people across ages (dated by TCRdb to between 2014 and 2016). At the level of the whole study: In model experiments, template switching captured about one uniquely barcoded TCR beta cDNA molecule for every two T cells. The study measured age-related changes in TCR beta repertoire diversity using deep sequencing normalized with unique cDNA molecular identifiers. The donors were divided into four age groups: young (average approximately 17 years), middle-aged (about 39), aged (about 56) and long-lived (nearly 85). To avoid experimental bias, donors of different ages were randomly spread across the sequencing lanes. Two additional independent replicas of 1 million unique cDNA reads from the same blood draw were analyzed for two donors (one aged 18 to 29 and one aged 80 or older). The investigation overall reported the following: Compared with the aged group, the long-lived group had more naive CD4+ T cells, fewer expanded clones and increased TCR diversity, a pattern suggesting age selection. Conclusive comparison of naive and antigen-experienced compartments was prevented by the profiling of bulk unsorted PBMCs. Observed TCR beta diversity correlated strongly with the percentage of naive T cells measured by flow cytometry. Observed TCR beta diversity per million T cells fell roughly linearly with age, and a significant reduction was already apparent by age approximately 40. Because the CMV infection status of the donors was unknown, age-related changes in expanded clonotypes may potentially have been confounded. Estimates of total diversity from one million sequenced T cells were regarded as lower bounds and underestimates.

The receptor library was made with 5' RACE. TCRdb names Illumina HiSeq 2500 as the instrument used. The second PCR ran for about 6 to 12 cycles and used a J-beta primer mix along with a sample-barcoded 5' primer. A template-switch 5' adaptor carrying 12 random nucleotides introduced a unique molecular identifier onto each TCR beta cDNA molecule. Each sample yielded at least 3 million CDR3-containing paired-end reads. The Mint cDNA synthesis kit, primed by a TRBC-specific oligonucleotide, was used to synthesize first-strand cDNA from all RNA. All cDNA was treated with uracil-DNA glycosylase and then went through a first 18-cycle PCR with the universal primers M1SS and BC2_uni_R. The authors' pipeline ran thus. For normalization, 1 million high-quality reads were randomly selected from each sample, with every read carrying a distinct molecular identifier. Reads with shared molecular identifiers were discarded instead of being binned into consensus sequences. CDR3 identification, clonotype clustering and error correction used MiTCR with a Q25 quality threshold and the strictest error-elimination algorithm. Lower-bound total TCR beta diversity was estimated with a nonparametric unseen species model using Euler transformation. TCRdb reran the public reads through fastp at Q25 and MiXCR, keeping productive beta chains. A single entry per CDR3 protein holds the most common genes and DNA from its merged rows. TCRdb's processing, not the study's, gives the V and J calls here. The table for this sample lists some 800,000 distinct CDR3 sequences; 40% to 50% of them were counted only once. Of the sample, roughly 19% falls within the top ten clones.

Systemically healthy Caucasian individuals from Russia, some 40 in total and aged roughly 6 to 100 years, were included as donors. Each donor gave approximately 9.3 milliliters of peripheral blood, collected into EDTA-treated Vacutainer tubes. PBMCs were isolated by Ficoll-Paque density-gradient centrifugation, with at least 6.5 million obtained per sample. Total RNA was extracted from PBMCs with Trizol reagent, with at least 5 micrograms obtained per sample. Naive CD45RAhigh/CD27high T cell percentages were measured by flow cytometry on a PBMC aliquot from every donor. With regard to this clonotype: It lacks a known antigen. No base-level quality is on record; no much larger clone is a single base apart.

The CDR3 numbers 14 residues from cysteine through phenylalanine. The only DNA kept is the CDR3, 42 bases in frame from the first base. V loses 6 bases of germline sequence and J loses 5 bases, and the interval between the two ends is 14 bases. This chain is built from TRBV12-3 or TRBV12-4 and TRBJ1-5; possibly the D gene is TRBD1, per 5 matching bases. Sequenced input: blood. This receptor was identified in a man aged 55 to 70 in good health. The DNA is TGTGCCAGCAGGGTGGGGGGGTCTGATCAGCCCCAGCATTTT. It is translated as CASRVGGSDQPQHF.